This T cell receptor beta chain was sequenced in a study of T cells after posttransplantation cyclophosphamide. Overall study results and limits: TRB clonality was highly associated with recipient CMV seropositivity and reactivation. TRB overlap between skin or GI tissue T cells and blood was limited. Later post-transplant blood repertoires were often dominated by donor CD8+ memory clones.

Assay used: immunoSEQ multiplex PCR; TCRdb lists only in-frame clones, some missing. Seen here are 50,000 to 55,000 clones, more than 70% observed once, and the top ten hold about 2.6%. CDR1 is MNHEY, CDR2 SVGAGI, per germline. Trimming stripped 6 bases from V and 0 bases from J, with 7 bases between. CDR3 length: 13 amino acids. A note on this clone: Its antigen is currently unknown.

The chain has TRBV6-5 and TRBJ2-3, with D perhaps matching TRBD2 (6 bases). The sequencing sample was made of PBMCs. The TCR sequence derives from a man aged 25-40 years with a blood cancer, CMV-positive, and with a related stem cell donor. Here the CDR3 reads CASRGTSTDTQYF. DNA of the CDR3: TGTGCCAGCAGGGGGACTAGCACAGATACGCAGTATTTT.